The rows below give T cell receptor beta chains drawn from one sample of a study of identical twins. In TCRdb, the 5' RACE reads were re-called with MiXCR into one record per CDR3 protein. The profile shows about 240,000 distinct CDR3 sequences, over 9.5% of them singletons. The sample consisted of memory T cells sorted from blood. The source of these receptors is a man aged 50-59 years in good health. CDR3s include the opening cysteine and the closing phenylalanine or tryptophan. A D gene is named only where the DNA matches it firmly. For some rows the clone size is stated as once, few or many, or as a class when expanded; others skip it.

CDR3 length: 13
V gene: TRBV7-8
J gene: TRBJ1-4
D gene: -
clone size: many
CDR3 protein: CASSLVPTGKLFF
CDR3 DNA: TGTGCCAGCAGCTTAGTTCCCACCGGGAAACTGTTTTTT

CDR3 length: 13
V gene: TRBV5-1
J gene: TRBJ1-1
D gene: -
clone size: many
CDR3 protein: CASSLDLNTEAFF
CDR3 DNA: TGCGCCAGCAGTTTGGACCTGAACACTGAAGCTTTCTTT

CDR3 length: 14
V gene: TRBV11-2
J gene: TRBJ2-7
D gene: -
clone size: -
CDR3 protein: CASSSPGNYYEQYF
CDR3 DNA: TGTGCCAGCAGTAGCCCCGGGAATTACTACGAGCAGTACTTC

CDR3 length: 17
V gene: TRBV28
J gene: TRBJ2-1
D gene: TRBD1
clone size: few
CDR3 protein: CASQGAIMGHPDDEQFF
CDR3 DNA: TGTGCCAGCCAGGGGGCGATTATGGGCCACCCGGACGATGAGCAGTTCTTC

CDR3 length: 13
V gene: TRBV5-1
J gene: TRBJ2-1
D gene: -
clone size: many
CDR3 protein: CASSLVAVNEQFF
CDR3 DNA: TGCGCCAGCAGCTTGGTAGCAGTTAATGAGCAGTTCTTC

CDR3 length: 17
V gene: TRBV20-1
J gene: TRBJ2-1
D gene: TRBD2
clone size: many
CDR3 protein: CSARSGLAERDYNEQFF
CDR3 DNA: TGCAGTGCTAGATCGGGACTAGCGGAGCGGGACTACAATGAGCAGTTCTTC

CDR3 length: 14
V gene: TRBV6-2/TRBV6-3
J gene: TRBJ1-1
D gene: -
clone size: -
CDR3 protein: CASRGNRVATEAFF
CDR3 DNA: TGTGCCAGCAGAGGAAACAGGGTCGCCACTGAAGCTTTCTTT

CDR3 length: 15
V gene: TRBV4-3
J gene: TRBJ1-2
D gene: -
clone size: few
CDR3 protein: CASSKDSAGNYGYTF
CDR3 DNA: TGCGCCAGCAGCAAAGATTCGGCAGGGAACTATGGCTACACCTTC

CDR3 length: 14
V gene: TRBV6-2/TRBV6-3
J gene: TRBJ1-4
D gene: -
clone size: few
CDR3 protein: CASSSGTGNEKLFF
CDR3 DNA: TGTGCCAGCAGCTCAGGGACGGGGAATGAAAAACTGTTTTTT

CDR3 length: 13
V gene: TRBV20-1
J gene: TRBJ1-1
D gene: -
clone size: -
CDR3 protein: CSAMRDTAAEAFF
CDR3 DNA: TGCAGTGCTATGCGGGACACGGCGGCTGAAGCTTTCTTT

CDR3 length: 14
V gene: TRBV11-2
J gene: TRBJ1-6
D gene: TRBD1
clone size: few
CDR3 protein: CASSQGQLNSPLHF
CDR3 DNA: TGTGCCAGCAGCCAGGGACAGCTTAATTCACCCCTCCACTTT

CDR3 length: 13
V gene: TRBV3-1
J gene: TRBJ2-4
D gene: -
clone size: -
CDR3 protein: CASSTHRKNIQYF
CDR3 DNA: TGTGCCAGCAGCACCCACAGGAAAAACATTCAGTACTTC

CDR3 length: 16
V gene: TRBV9
J gene: TRBJ2-1
D gene: -
clone size: many
CDR3 protein: CASSAPTGVSNNEQFF
CDR3 DNA: TGTGCCAGCAGCGCCCCCACTGGCGTCTCGAACAATGAGCAGTTCTTC

CDR3 length: 17
V gene: TRBV4-2
J gene: TRBJ1-6
D gene: -
clone size: -
CDR3 protein: CASSQDGEASYNSPLHF
CDR3 DNA: TGTGCCAGCAGCCAAGACGGGGAAGCCTCCTATAATTCACCCCTCCACTTT

CDR3 length: 14
V gene: TRBV3-1
J gene: TRBJ2-7
D gene: TRBD1
clone size: many
CDR3 protein: CASSARQGPYEQYF
CDR3 DNA: TGTGCCAGCAGCGCTCGACAGGGCCCCTACGAGCAGTACTTC

CDR3 length: 12
V gene: TRBV7-9
J gene: TRBJ1-1
D gene: TRBD1
clone size: -
CDR3 protein: CASSTRGAGAFF
CDR3 DNA: TGTGCCAGCAGCACCAGGGGGGCGGGAGCTTTCTTT

CDR3 length: 14
V gene: TRBV5-5
J gene: TRBJ2-7
D gene: TRBD1
clone size: -
CDR3 protein: CASSLWGQAYEEYF
CDR3 DNA: TGTGCCAGCAGCCTTTGGGGACAGGCATACGAGGAGTACTTC

CDR3 length: 16
V gene: TRBV7-2
J gene: TRBJ2-7
D gene: TRBD1
clone size: many
CDR3 protein: CASSKYATGGKYEQYF
CDR3 DNA: TGTGCCAGCAGCAAATACGCCACAGGGGGCAAGTACGAGCAGTACTTC

CDR3 length: 15
V gene: TRBV9
J gene: TRBJ2-3
D gene: TRBD2
clone size: -
CDR3 protein: CASSTLAGKADTQYF
CDR3 DNA: TGTGCCAGCAGCACCCTAGCGGGAAAAGCAGATACGCAGTATTTT

CDR3 length: 12
V gene: TRBV19
J gene: TRBJ1-1
D gene: TRBD1
clone size: -
CDR3 protein: CASIQGNGKAFF
CDR3 DNA: TGTGCCAGTATACAGGGGAATGGAAAAGCTTTCTTT

CDR3 length: 14
V gene: TRBV9
J gene: TRBJ2-5
D gene: -
clone size: -
CDR3 protein: CASSVALSQETQYF
CDR3 DNA: TGTGCCAGCAGCGTAGCTCTGTCCCAAGAGACCCAGTACTTC

CDR3 length: 16
V gene: TRBV5-8
J gene: TRBJ2-1
D gene: -
clone size: many
CDR3 protein: CASSPGSVVFLAEQFF
CDR3 DNA: TGTGCCAGCAGCCCCGGATCGGTGGTGTTCCTAGCTGAGCAGTTCTTC

CDR3 length: 15
V gene: TRBV7-8
J gene: TRBJ2-2
D gene: -
clone size: -
CDR3 protein: CASSLKRGAVGELFF
CDR3 DNA: TGTGCCAGCAGCTTAAAGAGAGGTGCCGTCGGGGAGCTGTTTTTT

CDR3 length: 14
V gene: TRBV5-1
J gene: TRBJ2-3
D gene: TRBD1
clone size: many
CDR3 protein: CASSSQGASDTQYF
CDR3 DNA: TGCGCCAGCAGCTCACAGGGGGCATCCGATACGCAGTATTTT

CDR3 length: 16
V gene: TRBV27
J gene: TRBJ2-1
D gene: TRBD2
clone size: few
CDR3 protein: CASTRLGTSGRDEQFF
CDR3 DNA: TGTGCCAGCACTAGGCTCGGGACTAGCGGGAGAGATGAGCAGTTCTTC

CDR3 length: 14
V gene: TRBV20-1
J gene: TRBJ1-4
D gene: -
clone size: -
CDR3 protein: CSASVGAANEKLFF
CDR3 DNA: TGCAGTGCTAGTGTGGGGGCGGCTAATGAAAAACTGTTTTTT

CDR3 length: 15
V gene: TRBV27
J gene: TRBJ1-6
D gene: -
clone size: many
CDR3 protein: CASSYRSSYNSPLHF
CDR3 DNA: TGTGCCAGCAGCTATCGGAGCTCCTATAATTCACCCCTCCACTTT

CDR3 length: 15
V gene: TRBV4-2
J gene: TRBJ1-1
D gene: -
clone size: many
CDR3 protein: CASSGDGETNTEAFF
CDR3 DNA: TGTGCCAGCTCAGGGGATGGGGAGACGAACACTGAAGCTTTCTTT

CDR3 length: 13
V gene: TRBV29-1
J gene: TRBJ2-2
D gene: -
clone size: many
CDR3 protein: CSVWTVNTGELFF
CDR3 DNA: TGCAGCGTTTGGACAGTGAACACCGGGGAGCTGTTTTTT

CDR3 length: 15
V gene: TRBV5-1
J gene: TRBJ2-3
D gene: TRBD1
clone size: many
CDR3 protein: CASSLEDRGPDTQYF
CDR3 DNA: TGCGCCAGCAGCTTGGAGGACAGGGGCCCAGATACGCAGTATTTT

CDR3 length: 13
V gene: TRBV5-1
J gene: TRBJ2-1
D gene: -
clone size: -
CDR3 protein: CASSLAFTSEQFF
CDR3 DNA: TGCGCCAGCAGCTTGGCTTTCACCAGTGAGCAGTTCTTC

CDR3 length: 13
V gene: TRBV27
J gene: TRBJ2-7
D gene: TRBD1
clone size: -
CDR3 protein: CASSFRTGVEQYF
CDR3 DNA: TGTGCCAGCAGTTTCCGGACAGGGGTCGAGCAGTACTTC

CDR3 length: 16
V gene: TRBV7-8
J gene: TRBJ2-3
D gene: TRBD2
clone size: many
CDR3 protein: CASSLTSGIRTDTQYF
CDR3 DNA: TGTGCCAGCAGCTTAACTAGCGGGATACGCACAGATACGCAGTATTTT

CDR3 length: 13
V gene: TRBV4-2
J gene: TRBJ2-5
D gene: TRBD2
clone size: -
CDR3 protein: CATSREGRETQYF
CDR3 DNA: TGTGCAACGTCCCGGGAGGGTAGGGAGACCCAGTACTTC

CDR3 length: 15
V gene: TRBV5-1
J gene: TRBJ1-1
D gene: TRBD1
clone size: few
CDR3 protein: CASSPRQGAKAEAFF
CDR3 DNA: TGCGCCAGCAGCCCTCGACAGGGGGCAAAAGCTGAAGCTTTCTTT

CDR3 length: 16
V gene: TRBV10-3
J gene: TRBJ2-5
D gene: -
clone size: many
CDR3 protein: CAISEGGGGSEETQYF
CDR3 DNA: TGTGCCATCAGTGAAGGGGGCGGGGGGTCGGAAGAGACCCAGTACTTC

CDR3 length: 15
V gene: TRBV7-8
J gene: TRBJ1-6
D gene: -
clone size: few
CDR3 protein: CASSFSGTDNSPLHF
CDR3 DNA: TGTGCCAGCAGCTTTTCTGGGACGGATAATTCACCCCTCCACTTT

CDR3 length: 15
V gene: TRBV7-9
J gene: TRBJ2-6
D gene: -
clone size: few
CDR3 protein: CASSLGGIGANVLTF
CDR3 DNA: TGTGCCAGCAGCCTAGGGGGGATTGGGGCCAACGTCCTGACTTTC

CDR3 length: 16
V gene: TRBV19
J gene: TRBJ1-1
D gene: TRBD1
clone size: -
CDR3 protein: CASMGRIRTGVIEAFF
CDR3 DNA: TGTGCCAGTATGGGCCGGATTAGGACAGGGGTTATTGAAGCTTTCTTT

CDR3 length: 15
V gene: TRBV3-1
J gene: TRBJ2-7
D gene: TRBD2
clone size: few
CDR3 protein: CASSPRSGRAYEQYF
CDR3 DNA: TGTGCCAGCAGCCCCCGGAGCGGGAGGGCCTACGAGCAGTACTTC

CDR3 length: 11
V gene: TRBV20-1
J gene: TRBJ1-1
D gene: -
clone size: many
CDR3 protein: CSAMKNTEAFF
CDR3 DNA: TGCAGTGCTATGAAAAACACTGAAGCTTTCTTT

CDR3 length: 13
V gene: TRBV30
J gene: TRBJ1-1
D gene: -
clone size: many
CDR3 protein: CAWSLNTQLGAFF
CDR3 DNA: TGTGCCTGGAGCCTCAACACACAACTTGGAGCTTTCTTT

CDR3 length: 14
V gene: TRBV12-3/TRBV12-4
J gene: TRBJ1-1
D gene: -
clone size: few
CDR3 protein: CASSLAGARTEAFF
CDR3 DNA: TGTGCCAGCAGTTTAGCGGGGGCGCGAACTGAAGCTTTCTTT

CDR3 length: 14
V gene: TRBV12-3/TRBV12-4
J gene: TRBJ1-5
D gene: TRBD1
clone size: many
CDR3 protein: CASRRDSEYQPQHF
CDR3 DNA: TGTGCCAGCAGAAGGGACAGCGAATATCAGCCCCAGCATTTT

CDR3 length: 12
V gene: TRBV20-1
J gene: TRBJ2-7
D gene: -
clone size: many
CDR3 protein: CSAVAGGYEQYF
CDR3 DNA: TGCAGTGCTGTAGCTGGGGGGTACGAGCAGTACTTC

CDR3 length: 14
V gene: TRBV11-2
J gene: TRBJ1-4
D gene: -
clone size: -
CDR3 protein: CASRKGHGGEKLFF
CDR3 DNA: TGTGCCAGCAGGAAGGGTCACGGAGGGGAAAAACTGTTTTTT

CDR3 length: 13
V gene: TRBV4-1
J gene: TRBJ1-1
D gene: -
clone size: few
CDR3 protein: CASSQIPNTEAFF
CDR3 DNA: TGCGCCAGCAGCCAGATCCCTAACACTGAAGCTTTCTTT

CDR3 length: 15
V gene: TRBV7-3
J gene: TRBJ2-4
D gene: -
clone size: many
CDR3 protein: CASSLMGTLGDIQYF
CDR3 DNA: TGTGCCAGCAGCTTAATGGGGACCCTGGGAGACATTCAGTACTTC

CDR3 length: 17
V gene: TRBV4-2
J gene: TRBJ1-5
D gene: -
clone size: -
CDR3 protein: CASSQDLKRAPLQPQHF
CDR3 DNA: TGTGCCAGCAGCCAAGATCTAAAGAGGGCGCCTTTGCAGCCCCAGCATTTT

CDR3 length: 14
V gene: TRBV5-5
J gene: TRBJ2-6
D gene: -
clone size: -
CDR3 protein: CACGGGPGANVLTF
CDR3 DNA: TGTGCCTGCGGAGGGGGACCTGGGGCCAACGTCCTGACTTTC

CDR3 length: 11
V gene: TRBV20-1
J gene: TRBJ2-7
D gene: -
clone size: many
CDR3 protein: CSARPDYEQYF
CDR3 DNA: TGCAGTGCTAGACCAGACTACGAGCAGTACTTC

CDR3 length: 15
V gene: TRBV27
J gene: TRBJ2-3
D gene: TRBD2
clone size: many
CDR3 protein: CASSLRGRGTDTQYF
CDR3 DNA: TGTGCCAGCAGTTTACGGGGGAGGGGCACAGATACGCAGTATTTT

CDR3 length: 13
V gene: TRBV20-1
J gene: TRBJ1-5
D gene: -
clone size: many
CDR3 protein: CSARVPGIQPQHF
CDR3 DNA: TGCAGTGCTAGAGTCCCCGGGATTCAGCCCCAGCATTTT